Given below is one T cell receptor (beta chain) in context. The target antigen is unknown. Other DNA sequences of this sample code for an identical CDR3. Sequencing relied on a cDNA template that was reverse transcribed from extracted RNA. This table comes from immunoSEQ multiplex PCR, and its TCRdb copy is limited to in-frame clones, with some not included. The sample yields approximately 210,000 clones, around 65% seen once. This specimen comes from a study of CD8+ T cells in alopecia areata. Study in general: Treated individuals took tofacitinib by mouth, 5 to 10 mg twice daily. Dosing with tofacitinib proceeded for 6 to 18 months, followed by 6 months off drug.

Stated treatment: oral pan-JAK inhibitor, 5-10 mg twice daily. T lymphocytes (CD4+ and CD8+) were sorted from PBMCs. CDR1 and CDR2 (germline): SGDLS, YYNGEE. Trimming removed 0 bases from V and 1 base from J, with 4 bases in between. The CDR3 spans 13 residues. Points from the study as a whole: With just one nonresponder, it is still uncertain whether baseline CD8+ expansion relates to response.

The clonotype comes from a human donor with alopecia areata. The input for sequencing was CD4+ T cells sorted from blood, taken at week 4, from a patient treated with tofacitinib. The rearrangement links TRBV9 to TRBJ1-1, with D unclear. This CDR3 reads CASSVDRNTEAFF. CDR3 bases: TGTGCCAGCAGCGTAGACAGGAACACTGAAGCTTTCTTT.